A single sample gave rise to the 9 T cell receptor beta chains below, sequenced in a study of T-cell memory formation after mild COVID-19. TCRdb itself ran the 5' RACE reads through MiXCR, one entry per CDR3 protein. The sample lists 300,000 to 400,000 distinct CDR3 sequences, 20% to 25% seen once, with around 12% in the top ten. The sequenced sample consisted of PBMCs or a T cell subset sorted from them (not recorded which). These receptors were collected from an adult woman who had mild COVID-19 (a few samples of this study predate the infection). Cell type and time point are not known.

This clonotype turned up a few times. This rearrangement joins TRBV7-9 to TRBJ2-2, with D perhaps matching TRBD1 or TRBD2 (6 bases each). Germline CDR1 is SEHNR and CDR2 is FQNEAQ (reference sequence). The ends were cut back, 6 bases at V and 1 base at J, with 15 bases in the middle. The CDR3 consists of 16 residues. The CDR3 bases are TGTGCCAGCAGTACGTCCCGGGGGCAGAACACCGGGGAGCTGTTTTTT. This sequence encodes CASSTSRGQNTGELFF. Together with reference TRBV7-9 and TRBJ2-2, the CDR3 gives the full variable domain: DTGVSQNPRHKITKRGQNVTFRCDPISEHNRLYWYRQTLGQGPEFLTYFQNEAQLEKSRLLSDRFSAERPKGSFSTLEIQRTEQGDSAMYLCASSTSRGQNTGELFFGEGSRLTVL.

V gene TRBV19 combines with J gene TRBJ1-1; tentative D call: TRBD1 (5 bases). Germline values: CDR1 LNHDA, CDR2 SQIVND (reference sequence). The V and J ends lost 6 bases and 5 bases respectively, with 16 bases between them. The CDR3 has 14 residues. DNA for the CDR3: TGTGCCAGTAGGCGGGGGTCGGGGGAGACTGAAGCTTTCTTT. Translating gives CASRRGSGETEAFF.

This clonotype was seen a handful of times. V usage is TRBV12-3 or TRBV12-4 and J usage is TRBJ1-1; D possibly corresponds to TRBD1 (6 bases). CDR3 length: 13 amino acids. The ends were cut back, 3 bases at V and 4 bases at J, with 9 bases in the middle. CDR3 nucleotides: TGTGCCAGCAGTTTTCAGGGGTCCACTGAAGCTTTCTTT. Translation gives CASSFQGSTEAFF.

Only a few counts were recorded for this clonotype. The chain uses TRBV5-1 and TRBJ1-6; 8 nucleotides line up with TRBD1. CDR3 size: 13 residues. Per germline, CDR1 SGHRS and CDR2 YFSETQ. Trimming removed 2 bases from V and 11 bases from J; junction bases left unmatched: 3. The CDR3 sequence: CASSFDRGTPLHF. For the CDR3, the DNA is TGCGCCAGCAGCTTTGACAGGGGAACACCCCTCCACTTT.

This clonotype was recorded a few times. The chain combines TRBV7-9 with TRBJ2-2, with 10 bases fitting TRBD2. From germline, CDR1 is SEHNR and CDR2 FQNEAQ (reference sequence). CDR3 size: 17 residues. The V segment lost 4 bases and the J segment 4 bases; nucleotides outside the gene matches: 9. The CDR3 sequence: CASSSVTASGSTGELFF. The CDR3 DNA is TGTGCCAGCAGCTCAGTCACGGCTAGCGGGAGCACCGGGGAGCTGTTTTTT.

This chain uses TRBV11-1 with TRBJ2-3; tentatively, D is TRBD2 (6 bases). This CDR3 region has 15 residues. Germline V gene sequence: CDR1 SGHAT, CDR2 FQDESV (reference sequence). Trimming took off 6 bases at V and 5 bases at J, with 18 bases between the two ends. CDR3 sequence (DNA): TGTGCCAGCAGTCAAGGGACTGTGGTGGTAGATACGCAGTATTTT. It translates to CASSQGTVVVDTQYF.

V and J are TRBV4-3 and TRBJ2-2; D is unclear. The CDR3 contains 16 residues. V lost 0 bases, J lost 3 bases, and 11 bases lay in between. Germline values: CDR1 LGHNA, CDR2 YSLEER. CDR3 DNA: TGCGCCAGCAGCCAAGAAGGGTTTATGGACACCGGGGAGCTGTTTTTT. Translated: CASSQEGFMDTGELFF.

The chain joins TRBV9 to TRBJ2-4, with D maybe TRBD2 (5 bases). The CDR3 consists of 12 residues. CDR1 is SGDLS and CDR2 is YYNGEE in the germline V gene. V was trimmed by 0 bases and J by 8 bases, leaving 6 bases between them. CDR3 region: CASSVDGDIQYF. The CDR3 DNA reads as TGTGCCAGCAGCGTAGACGGGGACATTCAGTACTTC.

The V and J genes are TRBV20-1 and TRBJ1-6, with 9 bases fitting TRBD1. The length of the CDR3 is 14 residues. Germline loops: CDR1 DFQATT, CDR2 SNEGSKA (reference sequence). With 6 bases clipped from V and 8 bases from J, the junction kept 8 bases outside the gene matches. The CDR3 spells CSAIADRGYSPLHF. CDR3 DNA sequence: TGCAGTGCCATCGCCGACAGGGGGTATTCACCCCTCCACTTT.